This T cell receptor (beta chain) was identified in a study of molecular identifiers for immune sequencing clone quantification. TCRdb re-derived calls from the PCR reads in MiXCR, one entry per CDR3 protein. The data hold approximately 320,000 distinct CDR3 sequences, with roughly a quarter observed a single time. The CDR3 sequence is 15 residues long. CDR1 and CDR2 (germline): LGHNA, YSLEER. With V trimmed by 2 bases and J by 6 bases, 8 bases remained unmatched. The specimen sequenced was naive CD8+ T cells from blood, with Jurkat cell RNA spiked in. Specified subset: FACS-sorted CD8+CD4-CCR7+CD45RA+ naive T cells. The chain recombines TRBV4-3 with TRBJ2-7; 9 nucleotides line up with TRBD1. This clonotype was obtained from a human donor in good health. Some libraries in this study had Jurkat cell RNA spiked in. The CDR3 region has the DNA TGCGCCAGCAGCCAACCGGGACAGGGATTAAGCGAGCAGTACTTC. This codes for CASSQPGQGLSEQYF.